This TCR beta chain appears in the sequencing data of a study of blood T cell repertoires in COVID-19. Study background: T cells, B-cell-depleted T cells, or PBMCs supplied cDNA or gDNA.

Original processing notes: Reference gene primer amplification in the assay estimated nucleated cell counts. Clones were read by immunoSEQ multiplex PCR, and TCRdb kept only the in-frame ones, dropping some. That table is the source of V, J and clone size, and D and trimming were worked out from the DNA. The sample has 150,000 to 200,000 clones, 80% to 95% seen once. V was clipped by 7 bases and J by 4 bases, with 8 bases between them. CDR3 length: 12 residues. Germline values: CDR1 MGHDK, CDR2 SYGVNS. This clone has just a few counts. The chain couples TRBV25-1 to TRBJ1-5; tentatively, D is TRBD1 (6 bases). This sequence was found in a man aged 25-45 years with COVID-19, enrolled during active disease. The material sequenced was peripheral blood. DNA of the CDR3: TGTGCCAGCACCACAGGGAATCAGCCCCAGCATTTT. Translation: CASTTGNQPQHF.